This TCR beta chain was sequenced for a study of T-cell memory formation after mild COVID-19. With respect to this clonotype: Its antigen remains unknown.

Study-level points and caveats: Balance between CD4 and CD8 was seen in clones contracting day 15 to 85, and a CD4+ lean was seen in later expanders. Largely, contracting CD4+ clones fell within CM and EM, and contracting CD8+ clones within EMRA. Cross-reactive memory appears to have joined, as suggested by some responding clones showing up in pre-infection memory.

Trimming removed 0 bases from V and 4 bases from J; junction bases left unmatched: 5. There are 15 residues in the CDR3. Germline V lookup: CDR1 DFQATT, CDR2 SNEGSKA (reference sequence). TCRdb reanalysed the 5' RACE reads using MiXCR and keeps one entry per CDR3 protein. This sample has 300,000 to 350,000 distinct CDR3 sequences, with 10% to 15% found just once. The chain has TRBV20-1 and TRBJ2-3; 9 bases map to TRBD2. Input material: PBMCs or a T cell subset sorted from them (not recorded which). This clonotype was sampled from a man aged 18 to 30 who had mild COVID-19 (a few samples of this study predate the infection). Cell type and time point are not known. CDR3 region: CSARDRRTSADTQYF. CDR3 sequence (DNA): TGCAGTGCTAGAGATCGAAGGACTAGCGCAGATACGCAGTATTTT.